One and the same sample provided the 26 T cell receptor beta chains below, sequenced in a study of CXCR3-negative and CXCR3-positive naive CD8 T cells (dated by TCRdb to 2018 to 2020). The listed sequencing device is NextSeq 550. The Human TCR Profiling Kit (MiLaboratory) was used to make UMI-labeled 5' RACE TRB cDNA libraries. TCRdb reanalyzed the reads, keeping one entry per CDR3 protein sequence and omitting DNA. The sample's clone listing holds 100,000 to 150,000 distinct CDR3 sequences. The ten largest clones take up roughly 0.3% of the sample. The sample comprised naive CXCR3- CD8+ T cells from blood. The sample's cell subset or site label, in plain terms: CD45RO-CCR7+CD27+CD95- naive CD8+ T cells lacking CXCR3 (TNR3-). The receptors here all came from a human donor in good health. Some clones in this sample may be carry-over from other donors' samples.

The chain couples TRBV5-6 to TRBJ2-7; the D call from TCRdb, TRBD1, cannot be confirmed without DNA. The CDR3 covers 16 residues. Germline V gene lookup returns CDR1 SGHDT and CDR2 YYEEEE. The CDR3 loop reads CASSFDRDRGTYEQYF.

This chain joins TRBV2 and TRBJ2-1. The CDR3 has 13 amino acids. Germline V CDR1 and CDR2: SNHLY, FYNNEI. CDR3 in amino acids: CASSGGPVAEQFF.

The rearrangement links TRBV24-1 to TRBJ2-1; absent DNA, TCRdb's TRBD1 call cannot be checked. Germline V gives CDR1 KGHDR, CDR2 SFDVKD. This CDR3 has 16 amino acids. CDR3 residues: CATSEVGTPTYNEQFF.

The chain links TRBV28 to TRBJ2-7; without DNA, the TCRdb call of TRBD1 cannot be checked. Germline V lookup: CDR1 MDHEN, CDR2 SYDVKM. There are 16 residues in the CDR3. The CDR3 protein is CASSQIRDSVTYEQYF.

The chain has TRBV12-3 or TRBV12-4 and TRBJ1-5. The CDR3 has 18 residues. CDR3 loop: CASSLSSWGVDRNQPQHF.

The V gene is TRBV12-3 or TRBV12-4, the J gene TRBJ2-1. The CDR3 is 11 amino acids. The CDR3 reads CAWGSYNEQFF.

The chain carries TRBV2 and TRBJ2-1; TCRdb's D call of TRBD1 is untestable without DNA. Per the germline V gene, CDR1 is SNHLY and CDR2 is FYNNEI. The CDR3 has 15 amino acids. This chain's CDR3 is CASSDDRSSYNEQFF.

The J gene is TRBJ2-7, the V gene TRBV28; the TCRdb call, TRBD1, lacks DNA for checking. Germline V gives CDR1 MDHEN, CDR2 SYDVKM. There are 17 residues in the CDR3. The CDR3 loop is CASSPHPGQGLIYEQYF.

This chain uses TRBV7-9 with TRBJ2-5; there is no DNA to check the TCRdb D call of TRBD2. The germline V gene has CDR1 SEHNR and CDR2 FQNEAQ (reference sequence). The CDR3 sequence is 17 residues long. CDR3 amino acids: CASSLFHGGLAGETQYF.

The chain uses TRBV6-5 and TRBJ1-4; TCRdb's D call, TRBD1, is unchecked because there is no DNA. The CDR3 extends over 16 amino acids. Germline assignment: CDR1 MNHEY and CDR2 SVGAGI. CDR3: CASSFGGTGASNGLFF.

V usage is TRBV12-3 or TRBV12-4 and J usage is TRBJ2-5; with no DNA, the TCRdb D assignment of TRBD1 cannot be verified. This CDR3 has 13 residues. The CDR3 sequence is CASSPLTGETQYF.

The rearrangement links TRBV11-2 to TRBJ1-4; TCRdb outputs TRBD1, but without DNA this stays unchecked. This CDR3 spans 16 amino acids. The germline gives CDR1 SGHAT, CDR2 FQNNGV. The CDR3 region is CASNPGTDGRNEKLFF.

This CDR3 is CSVGQGLSKGNEQFF. The genes are TRBV29-1 and TRBJ2-1; as DNA is missing, the TRBD1 call by TCRdb cannot be tested. Germline V lookup: CDR1 SQVTM, CDR2 ANQGSEA. This CDR3 comprises 15 residues.

This chain connects TRBV5-5 to TRBJ2-7; with no DNA, the TCRdb D assignment of TRBD1 cannot be verified. Germline CDR1 reads SGHKS; CDR2 reads YYEKEE (reference sequence). The CDR3 is 14 residues long. The CDR3: CASSFTGPSYEQYF.

The rearrangement uses TRBV27 and TRBJ1-4. The CDR3 sequence is 13 residues long. Germline V gene sequence: CDR1 MNHEY, CDR2 SMNVEV (reference sequence). Here the CDR3 reads CASTSGWGEKLFF.

The gene calls are TRBV6-5 and TRBJ2-2; no DNA is available, so the TRBD1 call from TCRdb remains unchecked. The length of the CDR3 is 14 residues. CDR1 is MNHEY, CDR2 SVGAGI, per germline. The CDR3 here is CASTVSAGAGELFF.

This chain connects TRBV29-1 to TRBJ2-5; TCRdb's D gene call, TRBD1, goes unchecked for lack of DNA. The length of the CDR3 is 16 residues. Germline V gene data show CDR1 as SQVTM and CDR2 as ANQGSEA. CDR3 amino acids: CSVDGPPGQGMETQYF.

The genes are TRBV5-1 and TRBJ2-1; lacking DNA, the TRBD1 call made by TCRdb goes unchecked. The CDR3 length is 14 residues. In germline, CDR1 is SGHRS, CDR2 YFSETQ. The CDR3 protein is CASTIPGQSVEQFF.

The chain recombines TRBV6-5 with TRBJ2-1; lacking DNA, the TRBD1 call made by TCRdb goes unchecked. Germline loops: CDR1 MNHEY, CDR2 SVGAGI. The CDR3 extends over 16 amino acids. CDR3 residues: CASSYSGAGGANEQFF.

V gene TRBV29-1 combines with J gene TRBJ1-2; the TCRdb D gene call, TRBD1, has no DNA to confirm it. Germline V gene data show CDR1 as SQVTM and CDR2 as ANQGSEA. The CDR3 has 14 amino acids. CDR3 region: CSVAQSGPSYGYTF.

This chain's CDR3 is CASSLEGGGLYNEQFF. The chain joins TRBV11-2 to TRBJ2-1; TCRdb picks TRBD2, but there is no DNA to check that call. Germline V gene sequence: CDR1 SGHAT, CDR2 FQNNGV. The CDR3 covers 16 residues.

The chain carries TRBV20-1 and TRBJ2-1. Per germline, CDR1 DFQATT and CDR2 SNEGSKA (reference sequence). This CDR3 comprises 14 residues. CDR3 sequence: CSARDARTYNEQFF.

The V call is TRBV7-9, the J call TRBJ2-7; TCRdb's D call of TRBD1 is untestable without DNA. The CDR3 spans 13 residues. Germline loops: CDR1 SEHNR, CDR2 FQNEAQ (reference sequence). The CDR3 is CASSSTGQTEQYF.

CDR3 amino acids: CASSLRAAVWTEAFF. This chain uses TRBV12-3 or TRBV12-4 with TRBJ1-1; the TRBD1 assignment by TCRdb is unverifiable without DNA. The CDR3 sequence is 15 residues long.

This chain uses TRBV29-1 with TRBJ2-1; no DNA is available, so the TRBD1 call from TCRdb remains unchecked. There are 14 residues in the CDR3. Germline V CDR1 and CDR2: SQVTM, ANQGSEA. CDR3 sequence: CSVHRGPGYNEQFF.

This chain uses TRBV25-1 with TRBJ2-5; TCRdb names TRBD1, which stays unverified in the absence of DNA. Germline-derived CDR1 and CDR2 are MGHDK and SYGVNS. This CDR3 has 15 amino acids. CDR3 loop: CASSHDRLGTETQYF.